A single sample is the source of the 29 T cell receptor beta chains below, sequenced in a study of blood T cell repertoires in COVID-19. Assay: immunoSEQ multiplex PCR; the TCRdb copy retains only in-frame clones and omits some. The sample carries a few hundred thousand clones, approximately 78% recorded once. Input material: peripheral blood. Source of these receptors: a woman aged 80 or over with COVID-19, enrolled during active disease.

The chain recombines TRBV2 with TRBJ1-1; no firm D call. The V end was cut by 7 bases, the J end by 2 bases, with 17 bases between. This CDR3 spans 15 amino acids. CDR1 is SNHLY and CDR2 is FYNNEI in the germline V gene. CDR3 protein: CASTLLRAGNTEAFF. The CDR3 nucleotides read TGTGCCAGCACCCTCTTGAGGGCGGGAAACACTGAAGCTTTCTTT.

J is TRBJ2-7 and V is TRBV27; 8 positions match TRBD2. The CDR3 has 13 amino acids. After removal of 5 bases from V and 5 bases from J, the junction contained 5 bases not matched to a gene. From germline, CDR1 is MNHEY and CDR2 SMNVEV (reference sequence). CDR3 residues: CASSPSGSNEQYF. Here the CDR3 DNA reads TGTGCCAGCAGTCCCAGCGGGAGTAACGAGCAGTACTTC.

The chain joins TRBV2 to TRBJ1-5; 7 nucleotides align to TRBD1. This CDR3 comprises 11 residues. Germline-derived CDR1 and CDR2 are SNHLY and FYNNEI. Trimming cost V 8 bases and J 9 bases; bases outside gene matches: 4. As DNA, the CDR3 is TGTGCCAGCGGGGCAGGGGGGCCCCAGCATTTT. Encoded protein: CASGAGGPQHF.

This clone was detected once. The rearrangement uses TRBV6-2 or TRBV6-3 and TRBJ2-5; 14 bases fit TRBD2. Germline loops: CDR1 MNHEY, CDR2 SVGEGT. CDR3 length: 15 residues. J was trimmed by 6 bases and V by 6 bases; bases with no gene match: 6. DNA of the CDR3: TGTGCCAGCAGCGGGACTAGCGGGAGCTTGCAGACCCAGTACTTC. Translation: CASSGTSGSLQTQYF.

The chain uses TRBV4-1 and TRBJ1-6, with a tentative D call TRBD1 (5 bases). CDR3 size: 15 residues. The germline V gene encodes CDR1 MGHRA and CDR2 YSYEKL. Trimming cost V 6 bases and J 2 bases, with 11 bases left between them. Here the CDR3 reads CASRMGPTYNSPLHF. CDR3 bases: TGCGCCAGCAGAATGGGGCCTACCTATAATTCACCCCTCCACTTT.

The CDR3 DNA reads as TGCGCCAGCAGCTTCCCCGGGGGAGACTATGGCTACACCTTC. The encoded protein is CASSFPGGDYGYTF. J is TRBJ1-2 and V is TRBV5-1; D possibly corresponds to TRBD1 (5 bases). V lost 2 bases and J 3 bases, leaving 11 bases between the germline ends. The V gene's germline CDR1 is SGHRS and CDR2 YFSETQ. The CDR3 spans 14 residues. Together with reference TRBV5-1 and TRBJ1-2, the CDR3 gives the full variable domain: KAGVTQTPRYLIKTRGQQVTLSCSPISGHRSVSWYQQTPGQGLQFLFEYFSETQRNKGNFPGRFSGRQFSNSRSEMNVSTLELGDSALYLCASSFPGGDYGYTFGSGTRLTVV.

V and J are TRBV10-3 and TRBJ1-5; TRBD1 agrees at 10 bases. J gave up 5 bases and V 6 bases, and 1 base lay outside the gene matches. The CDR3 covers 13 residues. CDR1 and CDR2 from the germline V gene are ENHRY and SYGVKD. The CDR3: CAISGTGDQPQHF. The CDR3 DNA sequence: TGTGCCATCAGCGGGACAGGGGATCAGCCCCAGCATTTT.

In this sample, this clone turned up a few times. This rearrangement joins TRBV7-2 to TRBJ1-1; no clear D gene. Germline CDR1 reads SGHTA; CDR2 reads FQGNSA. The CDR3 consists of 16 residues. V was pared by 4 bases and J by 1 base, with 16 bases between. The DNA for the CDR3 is TGTGCCAGCAGCTCCCCACCGGGTCCCTCGAACACTGAAGCTTTCTTT. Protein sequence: CASSSPPGPSNTEAFF.

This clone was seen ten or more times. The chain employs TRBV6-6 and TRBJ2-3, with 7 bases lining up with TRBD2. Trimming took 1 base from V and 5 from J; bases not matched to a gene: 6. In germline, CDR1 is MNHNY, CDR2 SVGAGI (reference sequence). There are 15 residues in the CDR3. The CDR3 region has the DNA TGTGCCAGCAGTTACTTGGCGGGGGTGATAGATACGCAGTATTTT. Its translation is CASSYLAGVIDTQYF.

The DNA of the CDR3 is TGTGCATTCCGGGACAGGGTGAGCACTGAAGCTTTCTTT. Translating it yields CAFRDRVSTEAFF. The genes are TRBV10-3 and TRBJ1-1; 9 bases are shared with TRBD1. Germline lookup yields CDR1 ENHRY and CDR2 SYGVKD. CDR3 length: 13 residues.

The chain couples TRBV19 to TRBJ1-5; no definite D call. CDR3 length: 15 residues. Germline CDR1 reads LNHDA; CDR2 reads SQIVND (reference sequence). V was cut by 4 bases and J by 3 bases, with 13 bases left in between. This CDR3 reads CASSTGQVPNQPQHF. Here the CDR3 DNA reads TGTGCCAGTAGTACTGGGCAGGTTCCCAATCAGCCCCAGCATTTT.

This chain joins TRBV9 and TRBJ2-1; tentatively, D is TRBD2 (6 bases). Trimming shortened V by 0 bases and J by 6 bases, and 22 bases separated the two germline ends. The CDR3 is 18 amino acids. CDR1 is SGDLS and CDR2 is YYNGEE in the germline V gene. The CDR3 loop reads CASSVGSGDSLGSNEQFF. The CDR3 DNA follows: TGTGCCAGCAGCGTAGGCTCGGGGGACTCACTCGGGAGCAATGAGCAGTTCTTC.

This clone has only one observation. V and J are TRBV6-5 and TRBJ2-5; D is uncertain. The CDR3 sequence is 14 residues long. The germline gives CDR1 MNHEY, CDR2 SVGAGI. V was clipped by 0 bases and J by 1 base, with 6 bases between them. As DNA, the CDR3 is TGTGCCAGCAGTTACTCTCCTAGCCAAGAGACCCAGTACTTC. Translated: CASSYSPSQETQYF.

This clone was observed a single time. This chain's CDR3 is CASSQPGLAASYEQYF. The CDR3 DNA sequence: TGTGCCAGCAGCCAGCCGGGACTAGCGGCCTCCTACGAGCAGTACTTC. The chain joins TRBV5-4 to TRBJ2-7, with 11 bases that match TRBD2. V dropped 4 bases and J dropped 0; count of bases not matched to a gene: 6. CDR1 and CDR2 (germline): SGHNT, YYREEE (reference sequence). The CDR3 loop spans 16 amino acids.

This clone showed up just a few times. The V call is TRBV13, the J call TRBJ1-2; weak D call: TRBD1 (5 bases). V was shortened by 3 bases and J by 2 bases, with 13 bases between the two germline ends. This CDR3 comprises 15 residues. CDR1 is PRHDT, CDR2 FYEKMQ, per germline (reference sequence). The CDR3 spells CASSFWGDFNYGYTF. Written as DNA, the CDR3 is TGTGCCAGCAGCTTCTGGGGGGACTTCAACTATGGCTACACCTTC.

This CDR3 reads CASSPLAGVPQHF. CDR3 nucleotides: TGTGCCAGCAGCCCCCTCGCGGGGGTTCCCCAGCATTTT. The chain employs TRBV7-2 and TRBJ1-5; a weak D match, TRBD1 (5 bases). The V end was cut by 5 bases, the J end by 10 bases, with 15 bases between. This CDR3 contains 13 residues. Germline assignment: CDR1 SGHTA and CDR2 FQGNSA.

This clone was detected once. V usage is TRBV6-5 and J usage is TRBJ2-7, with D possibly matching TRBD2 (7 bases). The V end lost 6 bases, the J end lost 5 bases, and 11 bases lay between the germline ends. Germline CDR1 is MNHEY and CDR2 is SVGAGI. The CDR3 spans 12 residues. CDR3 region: CASSRGDNEQYF. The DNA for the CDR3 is TGTGCCAGCAGCCGGGGGGACAACGAGCAGTACTTC.

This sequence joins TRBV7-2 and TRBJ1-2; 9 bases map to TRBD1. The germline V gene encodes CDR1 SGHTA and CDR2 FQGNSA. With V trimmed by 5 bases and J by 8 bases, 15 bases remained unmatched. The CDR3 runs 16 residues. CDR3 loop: CASSASGQGGRGGYTF. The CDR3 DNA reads TGTGCCAGCAGCGCCTCGGGACAGGGCGGTCGTGGGGGCTACACCTTC.

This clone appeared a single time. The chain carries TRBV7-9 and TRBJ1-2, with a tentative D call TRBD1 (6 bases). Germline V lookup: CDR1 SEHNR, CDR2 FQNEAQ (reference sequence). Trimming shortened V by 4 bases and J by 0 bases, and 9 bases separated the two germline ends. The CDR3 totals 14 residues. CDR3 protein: CASSSGHSNYGYTF. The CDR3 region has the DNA TGTGCCAGCAGCTCGGGACACTCTAACTATGGCTACACCTTC.

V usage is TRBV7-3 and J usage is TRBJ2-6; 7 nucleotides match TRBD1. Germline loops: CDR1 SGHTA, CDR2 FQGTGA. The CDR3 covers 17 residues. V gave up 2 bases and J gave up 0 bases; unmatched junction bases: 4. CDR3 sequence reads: CASSLWDSRSGANVLTF. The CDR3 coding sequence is TGTGCCAGCAGCTTATGGGACAGCCGCTCTGGGGCCAACGTCCTGACTTTC.

The CDR3 is CASSLGETGELFF. The DNA for the CDR3 is TGTGCCAGCAGTTTAGGCGAGACCGGGGAGCTGTTTTTT. The V call is TRBV12-3 or TRBV12-4, the J call TRBJ2-2, with D unresolved. The CDR3 runs 13 residues. V dropped 1 base and J dropped 5 bases, with 5 bases sitting between them.

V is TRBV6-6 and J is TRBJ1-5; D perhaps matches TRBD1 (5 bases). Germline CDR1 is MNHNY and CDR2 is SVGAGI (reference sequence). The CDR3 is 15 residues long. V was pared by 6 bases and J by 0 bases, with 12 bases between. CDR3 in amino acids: CASSLDNDSNQPQHF. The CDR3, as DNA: TGTGCCAGCAGCCTGGACAACGATAGCAATCAGCCCCAGCATTTT.

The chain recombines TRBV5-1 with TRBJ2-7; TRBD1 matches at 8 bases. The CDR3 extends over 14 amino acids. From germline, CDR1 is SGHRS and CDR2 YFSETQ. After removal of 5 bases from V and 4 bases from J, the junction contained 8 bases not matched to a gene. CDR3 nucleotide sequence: TGCGCCAGCAGGACCGGGACAGGCTCTTACGAGCAGTACTTC. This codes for CASRTGTGSYEQYF.

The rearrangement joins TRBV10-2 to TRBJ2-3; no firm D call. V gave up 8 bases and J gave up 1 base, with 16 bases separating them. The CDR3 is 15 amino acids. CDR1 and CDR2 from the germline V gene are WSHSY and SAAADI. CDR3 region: CASQPGGERTDTQYF. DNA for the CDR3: TGCGCCAGCCAGCCTGGCGGTGAACGCACAGATACGCAGTATTTT.

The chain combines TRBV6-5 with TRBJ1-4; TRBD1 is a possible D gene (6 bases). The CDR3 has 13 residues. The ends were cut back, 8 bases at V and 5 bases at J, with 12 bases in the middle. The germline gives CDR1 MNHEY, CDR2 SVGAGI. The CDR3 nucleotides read TGTGCCAGCGCCGGACAGTTAAATGAAAAACTGTTTTTT. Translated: CASAGQLNEKLFF.

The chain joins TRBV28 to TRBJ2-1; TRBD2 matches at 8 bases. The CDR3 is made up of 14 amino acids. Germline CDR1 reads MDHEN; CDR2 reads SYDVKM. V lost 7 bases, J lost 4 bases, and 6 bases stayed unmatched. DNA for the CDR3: TGTGCCAGCAAAGCGGGACTAGTATACAATGAGCAGTTCTTC. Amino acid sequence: CASKAGLVYNEQFF.

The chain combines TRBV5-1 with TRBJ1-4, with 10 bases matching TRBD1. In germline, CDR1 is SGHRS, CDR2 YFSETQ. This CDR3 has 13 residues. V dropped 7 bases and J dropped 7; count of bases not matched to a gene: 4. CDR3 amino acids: CASRQGAGEKLFF. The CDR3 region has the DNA TGCGCCAGCCGACAGGGGGCGGGTGAAAAACTGTTTTTT.

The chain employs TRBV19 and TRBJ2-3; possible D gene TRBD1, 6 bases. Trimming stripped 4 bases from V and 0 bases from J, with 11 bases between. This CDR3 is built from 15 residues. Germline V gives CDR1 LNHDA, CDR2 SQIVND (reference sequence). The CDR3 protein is CASSTLTGSTDTQYF. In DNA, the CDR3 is TGTGCCAGTAGTACCCTAACAGGGAGCACAGATACGCAGTATTTT.

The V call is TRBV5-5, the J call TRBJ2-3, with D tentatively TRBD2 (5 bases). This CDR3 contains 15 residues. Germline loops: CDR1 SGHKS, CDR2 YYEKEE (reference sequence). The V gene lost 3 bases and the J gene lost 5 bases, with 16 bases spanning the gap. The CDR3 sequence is CASSWAGREGDTQYF. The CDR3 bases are TGTGCCAGCAGCTGGGCTGGGCGCGAGGGAGATACGCAGTATTTT.